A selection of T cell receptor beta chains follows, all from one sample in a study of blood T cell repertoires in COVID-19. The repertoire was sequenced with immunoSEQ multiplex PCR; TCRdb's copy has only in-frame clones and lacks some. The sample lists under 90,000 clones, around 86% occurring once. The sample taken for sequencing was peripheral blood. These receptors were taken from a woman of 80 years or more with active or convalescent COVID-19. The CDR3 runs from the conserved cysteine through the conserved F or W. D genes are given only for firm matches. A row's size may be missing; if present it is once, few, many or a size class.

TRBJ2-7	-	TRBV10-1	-	CASSESLIRPGQYF	TGCGCCAGCAGTGAGTCGTTGATCCGGCCAGGGCAGTACTTC
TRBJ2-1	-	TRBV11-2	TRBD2	CASSAVLAGGYNEQFF	TGTGCCAGCAGCGCAGTGCTAGCGGGGGGGTACAATGAGCAGTTCTTC
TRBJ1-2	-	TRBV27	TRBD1	CASSKSWDSIDGYTF	TGTGCCAGCAGTAAATCGTGGGACAGCATAGATGGCTACACCTTC
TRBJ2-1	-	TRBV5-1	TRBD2	CASSLELAGGRNEQFF	TGCGCCAGCAGCTTGGAGTTAGCGGGGGGGCGTAATGAGCAGTTCTTC
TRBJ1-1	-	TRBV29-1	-	CSVVTVKNTEAFF	TGCAGCGTTGTGACAGTTAAGAACACTGAAGCTTTCTTT
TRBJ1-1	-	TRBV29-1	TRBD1	CSVSRDSEAFF	TGCAGCGTTTCCCGGGACAGCGAAGCTTTCTTT
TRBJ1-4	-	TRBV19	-	CASRGEGTREKLFF	TGTGCCAGTAGAGGTGAGGGGACACGTGAAAAACTGTTTTTT
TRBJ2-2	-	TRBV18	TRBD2	CASSPPSGGNTGELFF	TGTGCCAGCTCACCACCGTCGGGGGGAAACACCGGGGAGCTGTTTTTT
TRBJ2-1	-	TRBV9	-	CASSATGNPGVYNEQFF	TGTGCCAGCAGCGCCACCGGGAACCCAGGGGTTTACAATGAGCAGTTCTTC
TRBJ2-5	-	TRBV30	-	CAWSVSPSETQYF	TGTGCCTGGAGTGTTTCTCCTAGCGAGACCCAGTACTTC
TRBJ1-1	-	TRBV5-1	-	CASSLSLAAEAFF	TGCGCCAGCAGCTTGAGTTTAGCAGCCGAAGCTTTCTTT
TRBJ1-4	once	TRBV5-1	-	CASSLSHGEKLFF	TGCGCCAGCAGCTTAAGTCACGGTGAAAAACTGTTTTTT
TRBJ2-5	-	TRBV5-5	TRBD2	CASSEGLAGPQETQYF	TGTGCCAGCAGCGAAGGACTAGCGGGGCCCCAAGAGACCCAGTACTTC
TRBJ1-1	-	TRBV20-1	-	CSAPRETEAFF	TGCAGTGCCCCGAGGGAAACTGAAGCTTTCTTT
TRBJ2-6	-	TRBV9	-	CASSFGGLEPPRSGANVLTF	TGTGCCAGCAGCTTCGGGGGGCTCGAACCTCCCCGCTCTGGGGCCAACGTCCTGACTTTC
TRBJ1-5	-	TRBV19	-	CASRRDTFDSNQPQHF	TGTGCCAGTAGACGGGACACCTTCGACAGCAATCAGCCCCAGCATTTT
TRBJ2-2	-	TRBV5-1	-	CASSPNRVVRANTGELFF	TGCGCCAGCAGCCCAAACCGGGTTGTACGCGCGAACACCGGGGAGCTGTTTTTT
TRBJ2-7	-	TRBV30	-	CAWSVLQNYEQYF	TGTGCCTGGAGTGTACTTCAAAACTACGAGCAGTACTTC
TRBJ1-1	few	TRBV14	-	CASSSSGRTEAFF	TGTGCCAGCAGCTCCAGCGGAAGGACTGAAGCTTTCTTT
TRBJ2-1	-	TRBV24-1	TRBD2	CATSDSGNLHEQFF	TGTGCCACCAGTGATAGCGGGAATCTCCATGAGCAGTTCTTC
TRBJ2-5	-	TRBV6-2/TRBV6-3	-	CASSYSKNGQETQYF	TGTGCCAGCAGTTACTCGAAAAACGGCCAAGAGACCCAGTACTTC
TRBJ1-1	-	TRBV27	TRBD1	CASRTTGGLSTEAFF	TGTGCCAGCAGGACGACAGGGGGCCTGAGCACTGAAGCTTTCTTT
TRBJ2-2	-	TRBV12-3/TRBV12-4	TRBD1	CASDRDSGELFF	TGTGCCAGTGACAGGGATAGCGGGGAGCTGTTTTTT
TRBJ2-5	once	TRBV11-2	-	CASSLTGTPQETQYF	TGTGCCAGCAGCCTCACTGGGACACCTCAAGAGACCCAGTACTTC
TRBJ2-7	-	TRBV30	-	CAWSEQGPYEQYF	TGTGCCTGGAGTGAACAGGGACCCTACGAGCAGTACTTC
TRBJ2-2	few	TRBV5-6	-	CASSFVSPGELFF	TGTGCCAGCAGCTTTGTTAGCCCCGGGGAGCTGTTTTTT
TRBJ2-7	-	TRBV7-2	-	CASSPQSTGPYEQYF	TGTGCCAGCAGCCCCCAATCGACAGGACCCTACGAGCAGTACTTC
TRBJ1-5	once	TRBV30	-	CAASHSNQPQHF	TGTGCTGCCAGTCATAGCAATCAGCCCCAGCATTTT